This passage covers 32 T cell receptor beta chains from one sample sequenced in a study of blood T cell repertoires in COVID-19. Assay: immunoSEQ multiplex PCR; the TCRdb copy retains only in-frame clones and omits some. The repertoire has fewer than 350,000 clones, less than 90% of them found once; the top ten carry less than 15%. Sequenced sample: peripheral blood. The source is a young woman with COVID-19, enrolled during active disease.

This chain joins TRBV18 and TRBJ2-3, with TRBD2 identical over 9 bases. Germline CDR1 is KGHSH and CDR2 is LQKENI. This CDR3 is built from 18 residues. The V segment lost 4 bases and the J segment 5 bases; nucleotides outside the gene matches: 16. The CDR3 region has the DNA TGTGCCAGCTCACAAATCCGAGGCGGGGGGGCTGAGCAAGATACGCAGTATTTT. As protein: CASSQIRGGGAEQDTQYF. Filled out from reference TRBV18 and TRBJ2-3, the complete variable domain reads NAGVMQNPRHLVRRRGQEARLRCSPMKGHSHVYWYRQLPEEGLKFMVYLQKENIIDESGMPKERFSAEFPKEGPSILRIQQVVRGDSAAYFCASSQIRGGGAEQDTQYFGPGTRLTVL.

The chain is built from TRBV6-2 or TRBV6-3 and TRBJ1-2; 8 nucleotides line up with TRBD1. Germline trimming cut 5 bases from V and 8 bases from J; bases unmatched to any gene: 13. The CDR3 extends over 15 amino acids. Germline values: CDR1 MNHEY, CDR2 SVGEGT. CDR3 sequence reads: CASSAPDRGSKGYTF. In DNA, the CDR3 is TGTGCCAGCAGTGCCCCCGACAGGGGATCTAAGGGCTACACCTTC.

This clone was counted a single time. V is TRBV24-1 and J is TRBJ1-2; no clear D gene. V was pared by 4 bases and J by 6 bases, with 20 bases between. The CDR3 is 16 amino acids. Germline lookup yields CDR1 KGHDR and CDR2 SFDVKD. CDR3 residues: CATSDLQMGKIDGYTF. In DNA form, the CDR3 reads TGTGCCACCAGTGACCTACAGATGGGTAAAATCGATGGCTACACCTTC.

The genes are TRBV1 and TRBJ1-2; whether TRBD1, the table's D call, matches the DNA was not checked. TRBV1 is recorded as a pseudogene. The CDR3 is made up of 16 amino acids. CDR3 sequence: CTSSQATTDSTYGYTF. CDR3 nucleotides: TGCACCAGCAGCCAAGCCACAACCGACAGTACCTATGGCTACACCTTC.

This clone occurred a few times. CDR3 in DNA: TGCGCCAGCAGGACACTGGGGGGGGCCGAGCAGTACTTC. Protein product: CASRTLGGAEQYF. The chain couples TRBV5-1 to TRBJ2-7; a possible D gene is TRBD2 (7 bases). The CDR3 length is 13 residues. Germline-derived CDR1 and CDR2 are SGHRS and YFSETQ. V was cut by 5 bases and J by 6 bases, with 15 bases left in between.

This clone appeared a single time. The chain is built from TRBV12-3 or TRBV12-4 and TRBJ2-5, with 7 bases that match TRBD1. V gave up 7 bases and J gave up 3 bases; unmatched junction bases: 5. The CDR3 is made up of 13 amino acids. CDR3 sequence: CASTRDREETQYF. The CDR3 nucleotides read TGTGCCAGCACCCGAGACAGGGAAGAGACCCAGTACTTC.

The rearrangement links TRBV24-1 to TRBJ1-1; D perhaps matches TRBD1 (6 bases). The CDR3 length is 14 residues. Trimming removed 6 bases from V and 1 base from J, with 11 bases in between. From germline, CDR1 is KGHDR and CDR2 SFDVKD. CDR3 bases: TGTGCCACCAGTCACGGGGGGCGGAACACTGAAGCTTTCTTT. Its protein product is CATSHGGRNTEAFF.

The rearrangement links TRBV12-5 to TRBJ1-2, with a tentative D call TRBD1 (5 bases). This CDR3 spans 15 amino acids. The V and J ends lost 0 bases and 4 bases respectively, with 12 bases between them. Germline loops: CDR1 LGHNT, CDR2 FRNRAP. The CDR3 region has the DNA TGTGCTAGTGGTTTGGTTGGGGACTTCGGCTATGGCTACACCTTC. It yields the protein CASGLVGDFGYGYTF.

The chain employs TRBV27 and TRBJ2-7; TRBD1 matches 9 bases. This CDR3 comprises 15 residues. Trimming took 4 bases from V and 1 from J; bases not matched to a gene: 5. The germline V gene has CDR1 MNHEY and CDR2 SMNVEV (reference sequence). CDR3 nucleotide sequence: TGTGCCAGCAGTTCCCCGGACAGGGGTTCCTACGAGCAGTACTTC. This codes for CASSSPDRGSYEQYF.

A note on this clone: Other DNA sequences within the sample encode an identical CDR3. The chain joins TRBV28 to TRBJ1-5, with 10 bases that match TRBD1. The CDR3 loop spans 15 amino acids. Germline-derived CDR1 and CDR2 are MDHEN and SYDVKM. J was trimmed by 1 base and V by 6 bases; bases with no gene match: 3. CDR3 bases: TGTGCCAGCAGCCGGACAGGGGGAAGCAATCAGCCCCAGCATTTT. It encodes CASSRTGGSNQPQHF.

This chain connects TRBV19 to TRBJ1-1; the match to TRBD1 covers 8 bases. V lost 1 base to trimming and J lost 3 bases; unmatched junction nucleotides: 7. The length of the CDR3 is 16 residues. The germline V gene has CDR1 LNHDA and CDR2 SQIVND (reference sequence). Here the CDR3 DNA reads TGTGCCAGTAGTATAGGGACAGGGAGGAGGGACACTGAAGCTTTCTTT. This translates into CASSIGTGRRDTEAFF.

The chain has TRBV7-6 and TRBJ2-1; a weak D match, TRBD2 (6 bases). Germline-derived CDR1 and CDR2 are SGHVS and FNYEAQ. The CDR3 is 14 residues long. The V and J ends lost 0 bases and 5 bases respectively, with 8 bases between them. The CDR3 loop reads CASSLAGGHNEQFF. In DNA, the CDR3 is TGTGCCAGCAGCTTAGCGGGGGGACACAATGAGCAGTTCTTC.

This clone was detected only a few times. The chain carries TRBV4-1 and TRBJ2-5, with a tentative D call TRBD1 (5 bases). The V gene's germline CDR1 is MGHRA and CDR2 YSYEKL. The CDR3 loop spans 13 amino acids. Trimming removed 3 bases at V and 6 bases at J, with 11 bases between. CDR3: CASSQQGGKTQYF. The DNA for the CDR3 is TGCGCCAGCAGCCAGCAGGGTGGGAAGACCCAGTACTTC.

The chain recombines TRBV6-6 with TRBJ1-1; no clear D. Trimming stripped 5 bases from V and 10 bases from J, with 17 bases between. Germline V CDR1 and CDR2: MNHNY, SVGAGI (reference sequence). The CDR3 sequence is 13 residues long. CDR3 protein: CASSTPGRAGAFF. For the CDR3, the DNA is TGTGCCAGCAGTACCCCGGGGAGGGCAGGAGCTTTCTTT.

The chain couples TRBV3-1 (or the pseudogene TRBV3-2) to TRBJ2-5; D is ambiguous. The CDR3 is made up of 12 amino acids. Trimming cost V 1 base and J 9 bases, with 9 bases left between them. Per germline, CDR1 LGHDT and CDR2 YNNKEL (reference sequence). CDR3: CASSQARSSQYF. CDR3 coding DNA: TGTGCCAGCAGCCAAGCGCGTTCATCCCAGTACTTC.

This rearrangement joins TRBV10-1 to TRBJ1-1; 7 nucleotides agree with TRBD1. Germline CDR1 WNHNN, CDR2 SYGVQD (reference sequence). Trimming cost V 4 bases and J 1 base; bases outside gene matches: 6. The CDR3 runs to 15 residues. The CDR3 is CASSGIQGSNTEAFF. The CDR3 DNA sequence: TGCGCCAGCAGTGGCATACAGGGGTCGAACACTGAAGCTTTCTTT.

Written as DNA, the CDR3 is TGTGCCAGCAGTTACCCAACAGTTTATAATTCACCCCTCCACTTT. This translates into CASSYPTVYNSPLHF. The rearrangement links TRBV6-7 to TRBJ1-6; D gene uncertain. TRBV6-7 is labeled an ORF, and its function is uncertain. Trimming cost V 2 bases and J 4 bases, with 9 bases left between them. This CDR3 comprises 15 residues.

The rearrangement uses TRBV9 and TRBJ1-1; D unclear. In germline, CDR1 is SGDLS, CDR2 YYNGEE. The CDR3 totals 16 residues. Trimming took off 0 bases at V and 0 bases at J, with 12 bases between the two ends. CDR3: CASSVVAGIMNTEAFF. The CDR3 DNA sequence: TGTGCCAGCAGCGTAGTGGCAGGTATCATGAACACTGAAGCTTTCTTT.

The chain combines TRBV11-3 with TRBJ1-1; D is unclear. Germline lookup yields CDR1 SGHNT and CDR2 YENEEA. The CDR3 is 12 residues long. V lost 5 bases and J 11 bases, leaving 15 bases between the germline ends. In nucleotides, the CDR3 is TGTGCCAGCAGCGATTGGAGAGGCGAGGCTTTCTTT. It yields the protein CASSDWRGEAFF.

This chain uses TRBV7-2 with TRBJ1-2; 7 positions agree with TRBD1. Trimming took 4 bases from V and 3 from J; bases not matched to a gene: 2. Germline values: CDR1 SGHTA, CDR2 FQGNSA. This CDR3 is built from 13 residues. This CDR3 reads CASSSGQYYGYTF. The CDR3 DNA reads TGTGCCAGCAGCTCGGGACAGTACTATGGCTACACCTTC.

The V gene is TRBV5-4, the J gene TRBJ1-6, with D tentatively TRBD1 (6 bases). The germline V gene has CDR1 SGHNT and CDR2 YYREEE (reference sequence). This CDR3 comprises 13 residues. V lost 2 bases and J lost 6, with 6 bases in between. The CDR3 DNA follows: TGTGCCAGCAGCTTAGGGGGTAATTCACCCCTCCACTTT. This codes for CASSLGGNSPLHF.

This rearrangement joins TRBV28 to TRBJ1-6; D gene unclear. Per the germline V gene, CDR1 is MDHEN and CDR2 is SYDVKM. V was trimmed by 9 bases and J by 9 bases, leaving 9 bases between them. The CDR3 is made up of 11 amino acids. Here the CDR3 DNA reads TGTGCCAGTCAGGATGGTTCACCCCTCCACTTT. This codes for CASQDGSPLHF. The full variable domain, rest sourced from reference TRBV28 and TRBJ1-6, is DVKVTQSSRYLVKRTGEKVFLECVQDMDHENMFWYRQDPGLGLRLIYFSYDVKMKEKGDIPEGYSVSREKKERFSLILESASTNQTSMYLCASQDGSPLHFGNGTRLTVT.

This clone occurred once. The V and J genes are TRBV6-5 and TRBJ1-5; the D gene is possibly TRBD1 (6 bases). CDR1 is MNHEY, CDR2 SVGAGI, per germline. The CDR3 loop spans 15 amino acids. V lost 6 bases, J lost 2 bases, and 14 bases lay in between. CDR3 DNA sequence: TGTGCCAGCAGCTCGGACAGAGGGGGCAATCAGCCCCAGCATTTT. Amino acid sequence: CASSSDRGGNQPQHF.

There are a few counts of this clone. V and J are TRBV2 and TRBJ2-5; a possible D gene is TRBD2 (5 bases). There are 15 residues in the CDR3. CDR1 SNHLY and CDR2 FYNNEI come from the germline V gene. Between the trimmed V and J ends, which lost 5 bases and 2 bases, there was a span of 15 bases. CDR3 coding DNA: TGTGCCAGCAGTAGGGAGTTATTCCGTCAAGAGACCCAGTACTTC. Its protein is CASSRELFRQETQYF.

This clone has a handful of counts. This chain joins TRBV5-1 and TRBJ1-6, with 7 nucleotides matching TRBD1. The CDR3 length is 14 residues. V shed 7 bases, J shed 7 bases, and the junction held 8 bases outside the gene matches. In germline, CDR1 is SGHRS, CDR2 YFSETQ. The CDR3 region is CASGLGQPNSPLHF. CDR3 DNA sequence: TGCGCCAGCGGACTGGGACAGCCCAATTCACCCCTCCACTTT.

This clone was found a few times. The CDR3 DNA is TGTGCCAGCAGTTCTTTACGGGGAAAGGGTGAGCAGTTCTTC. Protein sequence: CASSSLRGKGEQFF. V usage is TRBV27 and J usage is TRBJ2-1, with D possibly matching TRBD2 (5 bases). Trimming took 4 bases from V and 9 from J, leaving 16 bases between them. Per germline, CDR1 MNHEY and CDR2 SMNVEV (reference sequence). This CDR3 has 14 amino acids.

This chain uses TRBV5-1 with TRBJ2-1, with a weak D call TRBD2 (5 bases). The V gene's germline CDR1 is SGHRS and CDR2 YFSETQ. CDR3 length: 15 amino acids. Trimming pared 3 bases from V and 0 bases from J, leaving 10 bases between. The chain's CDR3 is CASSYSDSSYNEQFF. CDR3 DNA: TGCGCCAGCAGCTATAGCGATAGCTCCTACAATGAGCAGTTCTTC. The complete variable domain, with remaining parts taken from reference TRBV5-1 and TRBJ2-1, reads KAGVTQTPRYLIKTRGQQVTLSCSPISGHRSVSWYQQTPGQGLQFLFEYFSETQRNKGNFPGRFSGRQFSNSRSEMNVSTLELGDSALYLCASSYSDSSYNEQFFGPGTRLTVL.

V usage is TRBV15 and J usage is TRBJ1-4; 8 bases agree with TRBD1. The CDR3 runs 17 residues. Germline lookup yields CDR1 LNHNV and CDR2 YYDKDF (reference sequence). V was clipped by 0 bases and J by 5 bases; unmatched bases: 8. The CDR3 nucleotides are TGTGCCACCAGCAGAGATCTCCGGGACAGGCTCAATGAAAAACTGTTTTTT. The encoded protein is CATSRDLRDRLNEKLFF.

This chain's CDR3 is CSVGQHNYGYTF. The DNA of the CDR3 is TGCAGCGTTGGACAGCATAACTATGGCTACACCTTC. The chain couples TRBV29-1 to TRBJ1-2; maybe TRBD1 (5 bases). From germline, CDR1 is SQVTM and CDR2 ANQGSEA. V was cut by 4 bases and J by 1 base, with 7 bases left in between. The CDR3 has 12 amino acids.

The chain has TRBV2 and TRBJ1-2; TRBD1 might be the D (5 bases). The V gene lost 7 bases and the J gene lost 8 bases, with 14 bases spanning the gap. This CDR3 has 12 amino acids. Germline lookup yields CDR1 SNHLY and CDR2 FYNNEI. DNA of the CDR3: TGTGCCAGCAAGCGGGGGACGGAAGGCTACACCTTC. Protein sequence: CASKRGTEGYTF. Variable domain in full (rest from reference TRBV2 and TRBJ1-2): EPEVTQTPSHQVTQMGQEVILRCVPISNHLYFYWYRQILGQKVEFLVSFYNNEISEKSEIFDDQFSVERPDGSNFTLKIRSTKLEDSAMYFCASKRGTEGYTFGSGTRLTVV.

The chain joins TRBV11-2 to TRBJ2-7, with TRBD1 identical over 10 bases. Trimming at V came to 6 bases and at J to 2 bases, leaving 10 bases not matched to a gene. The CDR3 sequence is 16 residues long. The germline CDR1 and CDR2 sequences are SGHAT and FQNNGV. Written as DNA, the CDR3 is TGTGCCAGCAGTTTAATTCCGGGACAGGGGACCTACGAGCAGTACTTC. Translated: CASSLIPGQGTYEQYF.

The genes are TRBV10-1 and TRBJ2-3, with D possibly TRBD1 on 6 matching bases. Germline assignment: CDR1 WNHNN and CDR2 SYGVQD (reference sequence). CDR3 length equals 16 residues. V was pared by 2 bases and J by 0 bases, with 12 bases between. The CDR3 here is CASSEGDIPSTDTQYF. CDR3 DNA: TGCGCCAGCAGTGAGGGGGACATCCCGAGCACAGATACGCAGTATTTT.